Following are 5 T cell receptor beta chains from one sample sequenced in a study of Ad26.COV2.S vaccination and SARS-CoV-2 variants. Documented treatment: about 20 received Ad26.COV2.S at low or high dose, single or two shots; 5 received placebo; per-sample allocation not given. Specimen acquisition occurred on day 63 following the initial vaccine or placebo injection. TCRdb's table, derived via immunoSEQ multiplex PCR, lists solely in-frame clones and lacks some. The data contain around 450,000 clones, about 88% of them seen just once; the ten biggest clones take up 1.7%. Sample: peripheral blood, taken in a trial of Ad26.COV2.S vaccine versus placebo. The receptors derive from a person aged 18-65 years who received the Ad26.COV2.S COVID-19 vaccine or a placebo.

The table lists this clone with a count of one. The chain joins TRBV19 to TRBJ2-7; 10 nucleotides match TRBD1. Per the germline V gene, CDR1 is LNHDA and CDR2 is SQIVND (reference sequence). This CDR3 is 14 amino acids long. V lost 3 bases and J lost 3; bases outside the gene matches: 2. The CDR3 DNA reads as TGTGCCAGTAGTATTGGACAGGGGGGCTACGAGCAGTACTTC. This codes for CASSIGQGGYEQYF.

The gene calls are TRBV18 and TRBJ2-1, with TRBD2 matching 11 bases. CDR3 size: 18 residues. V dropped 2 bases and J dropped 4; count of bases not matched to a gene: 10. The V gene's germline CDR1 is KGHSH and CDR2 LQKENI. The CDR3 region has the DNA TGTGCCAGCTCACCAGTTACGAAGACTAGCGGGGTATACAATGAGCAGTTCTTC. It yields the protein CASSPVTKTSGVYNEQFF. Drawing the rest from reference TRBV18 and TRBJ2-1, the complete variable domain is NAGVMQNPRHLVRRRGQEARLRCSPMKGHSHVYWYRQLPEEGLKFMVYLQKENIIDESGMPKERFSAEFPKEGPSILRIQQVVRGDSAAYFCASSPVTKTSGVYNEQFFGPGTRLTVL.

The V gene is TRBV5-4, the J gene TRBJ2-1; TRBD2 agrees at 7 bases. This CDR3 has 15 amino acids. CDR1 is SGHNT and CDR2 is YYREEE in the germline V gene (reference sequence). J gave up 9 bases and V 4 bases, and 13 bases lay outside the gene matches. The CDR3 reads CASSRGLVEGGEQFF. As DNA, the CDR3 is TGTGCCAGCAGCCGAGGACTAGTTGAGGGCGGTGAGCAGTTCTTC.

V usage is TRBV5-1 and J usage is TRBJ1-3; D is unclear. CDR1 SGHRS and CDR2 YFSETQ come from the germline V gene. V gave up 2 bases and J gave up 0 bases, with 15 bases separating them. This CDR3 contains 17 residues. For the CDR3, the DNA is TGCGCCAGCAGCTTAGCAGGCCCCGGATACTCTGGAAACACCATATATTTT. It is translated as CASSLAGPGYSGNTIYF.

The genes are TRBV7-3 and TRBJ1-4; 7 nucleotides match TRBD1. Germline values: CDR1 SGHTA, CDR2 FQGTGA. The CDR3 sequence is 15 residues long. Trimming at V came to 3 bases and at J to 8 bases, leaving 9 bases not matched to a gene. The CDR3 spells CASSFDRAGREKLFF. DNA for the CDR3: TGTGCCAGCAGCTTCGACAGGGCGGGGAGAGAAAAACTGTTTTTT.